This TCR beta chain was sequenced in a study of tumor-infiltrating lymphocytes in localized non-small cell lung cancer. About the research overall: Several tumor histologies, both smoking statuses, and some post-neoadjuvant chemotherapy samples were included.

Notes on the study in general: No T-cell fraction difference was seen between IM1 and IM2 tumors. No link was found between tumor T-cell fraction and recurrence-free survival.

V was clipped by 2 bases and J by 7 bases; unmatched bases: 7. The CDR3 totals 16 residues. The germline gives CDR1 LGHNA, CDR2 YNFKEQ. Assay: immunoSEQ multiplex PCR; the TCRdb copy retains only in-frame clones and omits some. In the table there are over 15,000 clones, roughly 70% of which are singletons. In regard to this clone: Its antigen remains unknown.

The clonotype comes from a human donor with non-small cell lung cancer. The sequencing sample was made of lung tumor tissue. This rearrangement joins TRBV4-2 to TRBJ2-1; 11 bases map to TRBD1. CDR3 sequence (DNA): TGTGCCAGCAGCCAACTGGAGGGACAGGGGGATAATGAGCAGTTCTTC. Encoded protein: CASSQLEGQGDNEQFF.